The present T cell receptor beta chain was sequenced within a study of metastatic and nonmetastatic thyroid tumors. Using MiXCR, TCRdb reanalyzed the PCR reads. The sample has 34,000 or so clones, 35% seen once. This clone was counted many times. The entire patient cohort was treatment-naive prior to thyroid surgery. The origin of this receptor is a female donor with papillary thyroid cancer or a benign thyroid nodule (not recorded which). Some clones in this sample may be carry-over from other donors' samples. Sequencing was carried out using tumor tissue.

CDR3 protein: CSCQLRAEAFF. In DNA, the CDR3 is TGCAGCTGTCAATTACGTGCTGAAGCTTTCTTT. The rearrangement links TRBV29-1 to TRBJ1-1; no clear D. V lost 8 bases and J lost 6, with 13 bases in between. This CDR3 is 11 amino acids long. CDR1 and CDR2 (germline): SQVTM, ANQGSEA.